These 8 T cell receptor beta chains came from one sample sequenced in a study of T cells in Graves' hyperthyroidism and ophthalmopathy. The investigators amplified TCR beta CDR3 regions from RNA transcripts. An initial round of RT-PCR targeting the TCR CDR3 relied on the HTBI primer set. MiXCR, applied by TCRdb to the multiplex PCR reads, yields one record per CDR3 protein. The table has 300,000 or so distinct CDR3 sequences, about 21% seen once; the top ten hold under 55%. The material sequenced was blood. The receptors here all came from a woman aged 45-65 years with Graves' hyperthyroidism.

This clonotype appeared many times. The gene calls are TRBV28 and TRBJ2-5, with D maybe TRBD2 (6 bases). Trimming cost V 6 bases and J 3 bases, with 17 bases left between them. This CDR3 region has 15 residues. Germline values: CDR1 MDHEN, CDR2 SYDVKM. For the CDR3, the DNA is TGTGCCAGCAGAATAGCAGGGATAGCGGAAGAGACCCAGTACTTC. It codes for CASRIAGIAEETQYF.

This clonotype has ten or more counts. This chain's CDR3 is CASSDRGLTDTQYF. The CDR3 nucleotides read TGTGCCAGCAGCGACAGGGGATTAACAGATACGCAGTATTTT. This rearrangement joins TRBV5-8 to TRBJ2-3; 8 nucleotides match TRBD1. CDR3 size: 14 residues. Germline-derived CDR1 and CDR2 are SGHTS and YDEGEE. The V segment lost 4 bases and the J segment 3 bases; nucleotides outside the gene matches: 4.

This clonotype was counted many times. The chain uses TRBV2 and TRBJ1-1; no firm D call. CDR3 length: 15 residues. Per germline, CDR1 SNHLY and CDR2 FYNNEI. Trimming cost V 7 bases and J 1 base, with 16 bases left between them. CDR3 protein: CASKGRKGSNTEAFF. The CDR3, as DNA: TGTGCCAGCAAGGGAAGAAAAGGGTCGAACACTGAAGCTTTCTTT. Drawing the rest from reference TRBV2 and TRBJ1-1, the complete variable domain is EPEVTQTPSHQVTQMGQEVILRCVPISNHLYFYWYRQILGQKVEFLVSFYNNEISEKSEIFDDQFSVERPDGSNFTLKIRSTKLEDSAMYFCASKGRKGSNTEAFFGQGTRLTVV.

This clonotype showed up just a few times. The J gene is TRBJ2-2, the V gene TRBV19, with TRBD2 identical over 9 bases. From germline, CDR1 is LNHDA and CDR2 SQIVND (reference sequence). V lost 6 bases to trimming and J lost 6 bases; unmatched junction nucleotides: 5. The CDR3 contains 14 residues. CDR3 bases: TGTGCCAGTAGGTGGCGGGAGGGCCCCGGGGAGCTGTTTTTT. Protein sequence: CASRWREGPGELFF.

The sample holds many counts of this clonotype. This sequence joins TRBV5-1 and TRBJ1-4, with a weak D call TRBD1 (5 bases). Germline values: CDR1 SGHRS, CDR2 YFSETQ. The CDR3 sequence is 13 residues long. V was clipped by 2 bases and J by 8 bases, with 10 bases between them. The CDR3 loop reads CASSLRGGEKLFF. CDR3 coding DNA: TGCGCCAGCAGCTTACGGGGCGGAGAAAAACTGTTTTTT.

This clonotype was detected ten times or more. This chain joins TRBV18 and TRBJ1-1; TRBD1 aligns across 7 bases. The length of the CDR3 is 17 residues. In germline, CDR1 is KGHSH, CDR2 LQKENI. The J segment lost 1 base and the V segment lost 0 bases, leaving 8 bases of the junction unmatched. As DNA, the CDR3 is TGTGCCAGCTCACCACCACGGCGAGGGGGCCGGAACACTGAAGCTTTCTTT. It yields the protein CASSPPRRGGRNTEAFF.

This clonotype was counted once. The CDR3, as DNA: TGTGCCATCACCCGCCCGGGACAGGGGAATTCACCCCTCCACTTT. Translated: CAITRPGQGNSPLHF. V usage is TRBV10-3 and J usage is TRBJ1-6, with TRBD1 identical over 10 bases. The CDR3 has 15 residues. V lost 7 bases to trimming and J lost 7 bases; unmatched junction nucleotides: 7. The germline gives CDR1 ENHRY, CDR2 SYGVKD.

This clonotype was observed many times. The chain is built from TRBV2 and TRBJ1-2; 12 positions agree with TRBD1. Per the germline V gene, CDR1 is SNHLY and CDR2 is FYNNEI. CDR3 size: 14 residues. The trim removed 10 bases at V and 8 bases at J, leaving 11 bases unmatched. CDR3 region: CAILKGQGAGGYTF. In nucleotides, the CDR3 is TGTGCCATCCTTAAGGGACAGGGGGCGGGAGGCTACACCTTC.